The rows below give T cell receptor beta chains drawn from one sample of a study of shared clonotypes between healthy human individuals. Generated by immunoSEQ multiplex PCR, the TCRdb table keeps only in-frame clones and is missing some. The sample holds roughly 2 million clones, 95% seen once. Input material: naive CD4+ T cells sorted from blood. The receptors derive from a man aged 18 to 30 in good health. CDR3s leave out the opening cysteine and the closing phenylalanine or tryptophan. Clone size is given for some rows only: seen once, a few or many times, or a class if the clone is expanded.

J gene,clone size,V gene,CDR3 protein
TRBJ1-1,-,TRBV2,ASRSSGNTEAF
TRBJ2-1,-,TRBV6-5,ASRITGGGYNEQF
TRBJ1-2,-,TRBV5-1,ASRFLQGYNYGYT
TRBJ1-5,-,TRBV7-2,ASSLEFGQPQH
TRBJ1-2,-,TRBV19,ASIGTGVGYT
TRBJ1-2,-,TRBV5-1,ASSLGDRGWYGYT
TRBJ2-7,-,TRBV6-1,ASSTGARREQY
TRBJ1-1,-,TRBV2,ASRGDRLNTEAF
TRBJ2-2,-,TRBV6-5,ASSWLAGELF
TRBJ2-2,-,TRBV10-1,ASSESSGVDTGELF
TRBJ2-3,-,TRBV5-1,ASSFSGSPSTDTQY
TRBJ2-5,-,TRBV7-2,ASSRLAGVETQY
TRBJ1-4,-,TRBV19,ASKVSGTGNEKLF
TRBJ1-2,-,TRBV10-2,ASSESGDFFYGYT
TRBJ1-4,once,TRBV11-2,ASSLGRGTNEKLF
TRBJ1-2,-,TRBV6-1,ASSDRLGDYGYT
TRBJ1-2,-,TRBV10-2,ASRDRYSNYGYT
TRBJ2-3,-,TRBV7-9,ASSLSTNTDTQY
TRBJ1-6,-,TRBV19,ASSIILPGQGRSPLH
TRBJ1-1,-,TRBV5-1,ASSETGINTEAF
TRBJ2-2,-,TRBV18,ASSPGTSENTGELF
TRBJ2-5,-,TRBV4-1,ASSQGVTDSETQY
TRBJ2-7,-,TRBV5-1,ASSQDPGQGAYEQY
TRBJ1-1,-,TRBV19,ASSMRGQIREAF
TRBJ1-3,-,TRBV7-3,ASSLGQGISLSGNTIY
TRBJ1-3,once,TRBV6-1,ASSVQGLRNTIY
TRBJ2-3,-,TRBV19,ASSGSGLAGSQY
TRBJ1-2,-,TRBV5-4,ASSLVGQDNYGYT
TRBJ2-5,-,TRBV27,ASTPTGQGHETQY
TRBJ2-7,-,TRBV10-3,AISEYAYEQY
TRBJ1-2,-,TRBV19,ASTETGGGYGYT
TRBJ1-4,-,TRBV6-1,ASSEQGIGEKLF
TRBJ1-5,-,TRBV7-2,ASSLGVGNQPQH
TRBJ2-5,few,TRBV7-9,ASSLQGPTQY
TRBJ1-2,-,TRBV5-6,ASSFPGQGAYGYT
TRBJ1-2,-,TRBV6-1,ASSETPGYGYT
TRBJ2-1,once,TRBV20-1,SARGFEQF
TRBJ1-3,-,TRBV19,ASSNEWFAIY
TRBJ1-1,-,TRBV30,AWSVRKGLNTEAF
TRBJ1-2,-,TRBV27,ASSLSAPRDRGFDYGYT
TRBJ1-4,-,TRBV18,ASSPRKGDEKLF
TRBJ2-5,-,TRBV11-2,ASSPTSGGVFQY
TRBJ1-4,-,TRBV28,ASGLGGSGNEKLF
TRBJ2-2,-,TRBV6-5,ATIRDMNTGELF
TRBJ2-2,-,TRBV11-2,ASSLGSGNTGELF
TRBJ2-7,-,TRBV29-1,SVATQADGGEQY
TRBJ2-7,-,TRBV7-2,ASILARTSGRSSYEQY
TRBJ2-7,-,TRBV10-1,ASSPGQRAYEQY